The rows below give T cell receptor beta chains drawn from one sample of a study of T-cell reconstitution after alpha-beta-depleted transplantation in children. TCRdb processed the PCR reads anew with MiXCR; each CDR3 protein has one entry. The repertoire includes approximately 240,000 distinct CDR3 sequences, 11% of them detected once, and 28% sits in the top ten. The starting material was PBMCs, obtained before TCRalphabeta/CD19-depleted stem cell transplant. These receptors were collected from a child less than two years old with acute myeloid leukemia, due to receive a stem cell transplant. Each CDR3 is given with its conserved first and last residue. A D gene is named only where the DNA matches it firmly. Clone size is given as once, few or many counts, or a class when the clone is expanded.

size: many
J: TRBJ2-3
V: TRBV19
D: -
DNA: TGTGCCACCTCCCCCGGACAGTATGGCACAGATACGCAGTATTTT
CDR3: CATSPGQYGTDTQYF

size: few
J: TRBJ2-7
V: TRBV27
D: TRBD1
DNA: TGTGCCAGCAGTCGCGACAGGGGTTCAGAAGAGCAGTACTTC
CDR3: CASSRDRGSEEQYF

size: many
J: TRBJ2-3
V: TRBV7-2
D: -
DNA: TGTGCCAGCAGCTCGCAGGGTAATACGCAGTATTTT
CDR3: CASSSQGNTQYF

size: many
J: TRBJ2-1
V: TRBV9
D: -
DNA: TGTGCCAGCAGCGTAGGGGGACCCTACAATGAGCAGTTCTTC
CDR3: CASSVGGPYNEQFF

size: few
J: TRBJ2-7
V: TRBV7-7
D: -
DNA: TGTGCCAGCAGCGCCACTAGAATTCAAGAGCAGTACTTC
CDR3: CASSATRIQEQYF

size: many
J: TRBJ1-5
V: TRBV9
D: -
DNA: TGTGCCAGCAGCGTAGGATTGACTTCTCAGCCCCAGCATTTT
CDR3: CASSVGLTSQPQHF

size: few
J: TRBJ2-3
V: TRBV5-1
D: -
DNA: TGCGCCAGCAGCTACCGCGGAGGGTATGGAGATACGCAGTATTTT
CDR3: CASSYRGGYGDTQYF

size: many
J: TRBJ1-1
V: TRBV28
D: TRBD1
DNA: TGTGCCAGCAGTGAGGACAGGGAAGTCTTTCTTTCGTCTATGGACACTGAAGCTTTCTTT
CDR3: CASSEDREVFLSSMDTEAFF

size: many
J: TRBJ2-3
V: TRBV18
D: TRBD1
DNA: TGTGCCAGCTCACCTCCAGGGGGTGCTAGCACAGATACGCAGTATTTT
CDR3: CASSPPGGASTDTQYF

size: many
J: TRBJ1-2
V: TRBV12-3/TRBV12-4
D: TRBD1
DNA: TGTGCCAGCAGTACCGGGACAGACTACACCTTC
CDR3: CASSTGTDYTF